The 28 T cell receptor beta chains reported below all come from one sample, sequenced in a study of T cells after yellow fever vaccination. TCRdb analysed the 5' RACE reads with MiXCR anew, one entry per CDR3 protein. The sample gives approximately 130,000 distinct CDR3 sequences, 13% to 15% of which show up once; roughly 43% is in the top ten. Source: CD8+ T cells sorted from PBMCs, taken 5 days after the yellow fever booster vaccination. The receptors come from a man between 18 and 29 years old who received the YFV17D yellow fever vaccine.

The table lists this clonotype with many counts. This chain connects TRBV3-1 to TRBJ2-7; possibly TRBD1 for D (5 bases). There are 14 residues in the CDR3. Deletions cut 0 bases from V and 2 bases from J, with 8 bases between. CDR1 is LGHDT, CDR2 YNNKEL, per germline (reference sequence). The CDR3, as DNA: TGTGCCAGCAGCCAAGAAGGACACACCTACGAGCAGTACTTC. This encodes CASSQEGHTYEQYF.

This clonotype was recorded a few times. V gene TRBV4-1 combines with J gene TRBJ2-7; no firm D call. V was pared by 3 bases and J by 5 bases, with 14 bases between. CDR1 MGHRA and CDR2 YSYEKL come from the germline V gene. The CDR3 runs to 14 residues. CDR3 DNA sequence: TGCGCCAGCAGCCAGATTGGGGATGGGGACGAGCAGTACTTC. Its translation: CASSQIGDGDEQYF.

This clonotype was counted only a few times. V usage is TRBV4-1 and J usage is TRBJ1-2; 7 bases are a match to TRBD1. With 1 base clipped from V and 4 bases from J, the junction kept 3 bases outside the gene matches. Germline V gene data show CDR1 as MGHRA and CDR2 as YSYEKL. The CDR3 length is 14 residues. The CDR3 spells CASSQAPGGYGYTF. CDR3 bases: TGCGCCAGCAGCCAAGCTCCAGGGGGCTATGGCTACACCTTC.

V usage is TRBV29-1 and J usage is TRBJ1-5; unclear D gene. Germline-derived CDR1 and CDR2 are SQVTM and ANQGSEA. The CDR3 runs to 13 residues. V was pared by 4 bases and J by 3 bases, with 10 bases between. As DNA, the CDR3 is TGCAGCGTTGGCATAGGGTTCAATCAGCCCCAGCATTTT. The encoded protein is CSVGIGFNQPQHF.

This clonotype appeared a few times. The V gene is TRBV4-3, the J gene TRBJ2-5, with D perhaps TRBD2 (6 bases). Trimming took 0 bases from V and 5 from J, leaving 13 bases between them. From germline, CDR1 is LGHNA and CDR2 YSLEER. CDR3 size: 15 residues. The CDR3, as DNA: TGCGCCAGCAGCCAAGATCCGGGGAGGTTGGAGACCCAGTACTTC. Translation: CASSQDPGRLETQYF.

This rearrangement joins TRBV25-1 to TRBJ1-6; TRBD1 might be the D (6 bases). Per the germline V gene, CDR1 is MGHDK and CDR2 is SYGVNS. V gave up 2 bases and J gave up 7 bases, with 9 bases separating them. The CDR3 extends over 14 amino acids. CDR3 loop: CASSEGGRNSPLHF. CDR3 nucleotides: TGTGCCAGCAGTGAAGGGGGCCGAAATTCACCCCTCCACTTT.

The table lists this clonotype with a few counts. The DNA of the CDR3 is TGTGCCACCAGTGATCTCAGACAGAGGGACACCGGGGAGCTGTTTTTT. Translating gives CATSDLRQRDTGELFF. The chain couples TRBV24-1 to TRBJ2-2; D is possibly TRBD1 or TRBD2 (5 bases each). Germline CDR1 and CDR2: KGHDR and SFDVKD. This CDR3 spans 16 amino acids. V was clipped by 3 bases and J by 3 bases, with 13 bases between them.

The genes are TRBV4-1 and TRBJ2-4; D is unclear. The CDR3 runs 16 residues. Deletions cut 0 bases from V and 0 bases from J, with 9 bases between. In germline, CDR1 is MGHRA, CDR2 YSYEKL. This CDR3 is CASSQDHIIAKNIQYF. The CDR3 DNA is TGCGCCAGCAGCCAAGACCACATTATAGCCAAAAACATTCAGTACTTC.

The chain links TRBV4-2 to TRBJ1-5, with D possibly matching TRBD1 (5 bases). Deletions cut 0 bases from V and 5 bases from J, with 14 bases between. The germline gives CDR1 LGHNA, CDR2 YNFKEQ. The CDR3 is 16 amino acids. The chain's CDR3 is CASSQEWGRADQPQHF. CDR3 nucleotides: TGTGCCAGCAGCCAAGAATGGGGCAGGGCCGATCAGCCCCAGCATTTT.

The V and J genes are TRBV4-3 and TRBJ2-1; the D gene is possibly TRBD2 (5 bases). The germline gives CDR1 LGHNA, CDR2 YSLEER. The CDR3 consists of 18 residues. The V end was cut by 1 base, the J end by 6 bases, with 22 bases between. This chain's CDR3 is CASSQAADGVAGGNEQFF. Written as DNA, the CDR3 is TGCGCCAGCAGCCAAGCCGCCGACGGGGTAGCCGGCGGCAATGAGCAGTTCTTC.

Here the CDR3 DNA reads TGTGCCAGCAGCCCGGACTCGTCCACAGATACGCAGTATTTT. It encodes CASSPDSSTDTQYF. The chain is built from TRBV27 and TRBJ2-3; D may be TRBD2 (5 bases). This CDR3 comprises 14 residues. Trimming took off 6 bases at V and 2 bases at J, with 12 bases between the two ends. Germline CDR1 and CDR2: MNHEY and SMNVEV (reference sequence).

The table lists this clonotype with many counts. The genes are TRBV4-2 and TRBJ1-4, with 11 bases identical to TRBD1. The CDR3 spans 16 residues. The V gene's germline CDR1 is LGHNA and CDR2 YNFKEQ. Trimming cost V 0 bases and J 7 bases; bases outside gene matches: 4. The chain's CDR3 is CASSQDRDRGSEKLFF. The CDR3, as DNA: TGTGCCAGCAGCCAAGATCGGGACAGGGGGAGTGAAAAACTGTTTTTT.

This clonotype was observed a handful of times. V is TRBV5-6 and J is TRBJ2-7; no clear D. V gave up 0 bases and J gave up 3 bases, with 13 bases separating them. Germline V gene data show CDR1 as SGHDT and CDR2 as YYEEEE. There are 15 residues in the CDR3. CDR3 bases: TGTGCCAGCAGCTTGGCAATGGGCAGACGCTACGAGCAGTACGTC. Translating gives CASSLAMGRRYEQYV.

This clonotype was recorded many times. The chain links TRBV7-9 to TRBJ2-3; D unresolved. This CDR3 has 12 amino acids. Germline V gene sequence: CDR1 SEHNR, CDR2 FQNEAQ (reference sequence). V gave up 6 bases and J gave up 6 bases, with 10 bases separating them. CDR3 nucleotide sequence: TGTGCCAGCAGTCCACTTGGGGATACGCAGTATTTT. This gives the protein CASSPLGDTQYF.

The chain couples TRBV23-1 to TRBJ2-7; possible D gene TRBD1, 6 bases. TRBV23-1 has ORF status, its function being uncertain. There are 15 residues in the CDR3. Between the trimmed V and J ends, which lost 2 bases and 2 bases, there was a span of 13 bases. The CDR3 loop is CASSQAGAHPYEQYV. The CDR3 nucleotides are TGCGCCAGCAGTCAAGCAGGGGCGCATCCCTACGAGCAGTACGTC.

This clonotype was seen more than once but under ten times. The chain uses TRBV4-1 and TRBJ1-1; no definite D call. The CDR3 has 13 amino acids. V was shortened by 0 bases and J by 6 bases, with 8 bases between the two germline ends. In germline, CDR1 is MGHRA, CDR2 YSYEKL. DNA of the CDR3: TGCGCCAGCAGCCAAGATCCCCAGGCTGAAGCTTTCTTT. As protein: CASSQDPQAEAFF.

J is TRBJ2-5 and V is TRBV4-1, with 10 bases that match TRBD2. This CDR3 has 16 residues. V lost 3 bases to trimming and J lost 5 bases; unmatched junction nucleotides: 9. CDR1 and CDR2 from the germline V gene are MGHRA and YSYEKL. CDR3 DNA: TGCGCCAGCAGCCATCGCCGGCTAGCGGGGGAGGAGACCCAGTACTTC. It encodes CASSHRRLAGEETQYF.

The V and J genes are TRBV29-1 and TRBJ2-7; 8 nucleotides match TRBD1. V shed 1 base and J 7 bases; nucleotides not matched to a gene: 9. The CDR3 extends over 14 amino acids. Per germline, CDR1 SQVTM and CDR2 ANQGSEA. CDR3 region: CSVEAHDRGVEQYF. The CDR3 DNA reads TGCAGCGTTGAAGCCCACGACAGGGGAGTGGAGCAGTACTTC.

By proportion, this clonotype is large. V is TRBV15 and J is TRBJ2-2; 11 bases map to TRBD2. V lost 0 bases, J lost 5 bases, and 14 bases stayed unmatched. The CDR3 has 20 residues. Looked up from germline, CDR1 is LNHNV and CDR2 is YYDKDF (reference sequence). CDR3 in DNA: TGTGCCACCAGCAGAGATGTAGAGGTGTTGGCTAGCGGGGGGACCGGGGAGCTGTTTTTT. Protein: CATSRDVEVLASGGTGELFF.

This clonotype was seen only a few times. The CDR3 DNA follows: TGTGCCAGCAGCTTGGACAGGCTAAGCACTGAAGCTTTCTTT. This gives the protein CASSLDRLSTEAFF. This chain connects TRBV7-9 to TRBJ1-1; 7 bases map to TRBD1. Germline CDR1 SEHNR, CDR2 FQNEAQ (reference sequence). V gave up 3 bases and J gave up 4 bases; unmatched junction bases: 5. This CDR3 region has 14 residues.

In nucleotides, the CDR3 is TGTGCCAGCTCCATTTCTCTTAACTATGGCTACACCTTC. It yields the protein CASSISLNYGYTF. The gene calls are TRBV25-1 and TRBJ1-2; no reliable D call. The CDR3 is 13 amino acids. Germline loops: CDR1 MGHDK, CDR2 SYGVNS. V was clipped by 8 bases and J by 1 base, with 11 bases between them.

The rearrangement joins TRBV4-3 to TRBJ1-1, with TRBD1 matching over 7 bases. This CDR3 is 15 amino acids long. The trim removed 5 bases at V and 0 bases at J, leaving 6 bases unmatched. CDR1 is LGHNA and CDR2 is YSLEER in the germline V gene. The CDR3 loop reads CASSGRQGMNTEAFF. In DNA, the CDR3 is TGCGCCAGCAGCGGACGACAGGGAATGAACACTGAAGCTTTCTTT.

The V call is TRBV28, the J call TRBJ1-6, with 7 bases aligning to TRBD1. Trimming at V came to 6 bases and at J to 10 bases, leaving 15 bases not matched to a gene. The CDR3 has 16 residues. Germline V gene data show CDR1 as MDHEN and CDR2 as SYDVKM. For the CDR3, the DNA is TGTGCCAGCAGAGGCGGGACAGCCTTGATCGGGTCACCCCTCCACTTT. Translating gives CASRGGTALIGSPLHF.

As DNA, the CDR3 is TGCGCCAGCAGCCAACTATTTCGTCCCTGGGGGGATCATAGCAATCAGCCCCAGCATTTT. Translated: CASSQLFRPWGDHSNQPQHF. The chain couples TRBV4-1 to TRBJ1-5; D perhaps matches TRBD1 (5 bases). CDR3 size: 20 residues. Germline loops: CDR1 MGHRA, CDR2 YSYEKL. Trimming removed 2 bases from V and 0 bases from J, with 23 bases in between.

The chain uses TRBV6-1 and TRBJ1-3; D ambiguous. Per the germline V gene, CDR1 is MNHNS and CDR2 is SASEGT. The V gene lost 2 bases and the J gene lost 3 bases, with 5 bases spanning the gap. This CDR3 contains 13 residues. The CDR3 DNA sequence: TGTGCCAGCAGTGAATCTGGTGGAAACACCATATATTTT. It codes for CASSESGGNTIYF.

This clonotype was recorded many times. Here the CDR3 reads CASSQQRGGPHEQFF. CDR3 DNA: TGCGCCAGCAGCCAACAGCGGGGGGGCCCCCATGAGCAGTTCTTC. The chain uses TRBV4-3 and TRBJ2-1; 10 nucleotides align to TRBD2. V lost 2 bases, J lost 8 bases, and 6 bases stayed unmatched. CDR3 size: 15 residues. The germline gives CDR1 LGHNA, CDR2 YSLEER.

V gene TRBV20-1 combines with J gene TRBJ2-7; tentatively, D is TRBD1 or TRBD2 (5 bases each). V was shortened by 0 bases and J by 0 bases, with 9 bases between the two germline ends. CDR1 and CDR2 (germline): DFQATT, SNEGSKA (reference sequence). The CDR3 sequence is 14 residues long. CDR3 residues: CSARDGDRSYEQYF. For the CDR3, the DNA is TGCAGTGCTAGAGATGGGGACCGCTCCTACGAGCAGTACTTC.

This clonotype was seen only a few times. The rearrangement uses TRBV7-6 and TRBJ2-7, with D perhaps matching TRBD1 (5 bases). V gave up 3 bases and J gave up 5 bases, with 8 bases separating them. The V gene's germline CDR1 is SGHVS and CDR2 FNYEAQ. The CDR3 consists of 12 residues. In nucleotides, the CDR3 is TGTGCCAGCAGCTTCCCAGGGAACGAGCAGTACTTC. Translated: CASSFPGNEQYF.